One sample yielded the 24 T cell receptor beta chains listed below, sequenced in a study of T cell repertoires in cytomegalovirus infection. In TCRdb, the reads were re-called with MiXCR into one record per CDR3 protein. The table includes some 270,000 distinct CDR3 sequences, approximately 15% detected once. The specimen sequenced was CD8+ T cells from PBMCs. The receptors come from a human donor in good health (CMV status not recorded). Some clones in this sample may be carry-over from other donors' samples.

The rearrangement uses TRBV6-6 and TRBJ1-2, with 8 bases lining up with TRBD1. This CDR3 is built from 15 residues. Germline assignment: CDR1 MNHNY and CDR2 SVGAGI (reference sequence). The trim removed 6 bases at V and 0 bases at J, leaving 6 bases unmatched. Here the CDR3 DNA reads TGTGCCAGCAGGCTAAGACAGGGGTCTAACTATGGCTACACCTTC. Its protein is CASRLRQGSNYGYTF.

This clonotype was counted between two and nine times. CDR3 coding DNA: TGTGCCAGCAGCCGAGACACATCCTACGAGCAGTACTTC. Its translation is CASSRDTSYEQYF. This chain links TRBV14 with TRBJ2-7; D remains unclear. CDR1 and CDR2 from the germline V gene are SGHDN and FVKESK. The V end lost 4 bases, the J end lost 1 base, and 8 bases lay between the germline ends. This CDR3 region has 13 residues.

This clonotype has only a few counts. V gene TRBV6-5 combines with J gene TRBJ2-5; tentatively, D is TRBD2 (6 bases). The V end was cut by 0 bases, the J end by 5 bases, with 7 bases between. Germline V CDR1 and CDR2: MNHEY, SVGAGI. The CDR3 runs to 13 residues. The CDR3 nucleotides are TGTGCCAGCAGTTACTCAGGGAGGGAGACCCAGTACTTC. Translation: CASSYSGRETQYF.

The rearrangement links TRBV20-1 to TRBJ2-4; a possible D gene is TRBD2 (5 bases). The V end was cut by 0 bases, the J end by 6 bases, with 9 bases between. This CDR3 comprises 13 residues. CDR1 DFQATT and CDR2 SNEGSKA come from the germline V gene (reference sequence). The CDR3 DNA sequence: TGCAGTGCTAGAGAGGAGGAAGGAAACATTCAGTACTTC. Its protein is CSAREEEGNIQYF.

The rearrangement joins TRBV19 to TRBJ2-1; possibly TRBD2 for D (5 bases). Per germline, CDR1 LNHDA and CDR2 SQIVND (reference sequence). The CDR3 loop spans 16 amino acids. Trimming left V 5 bases short and J 2 bases short, with 16 bases between. The CDR3 DNA reads TGTGCCAGTAGTCTAGCTCCCTCCGGCGCCTACAATGAGCAGTTCTTC. Amino acid sequence: CASSLAPSGAYNEQFF.

In its sample, this clonotype was seen many times. The chain recombines TRBV19 with TRBJ1-1; D remains ambiguous. V lost 7 bases and J 1 base, leaving 7 bases between the germline ends. The CDR3 extends over 12 amino acids. CDR1 and CDR2 from the germline V gene are LNHDA and SQIVND (reference sequence). Here the CDR3 DNA reads TGTGCCAGTAACCACGGGAACACTGAAGCTTTCTTT. Amino acid sequence: CASNHGNTEAFF. The variable domain in full, completed from reference TRBV19 and TRBJ1-1, reads DGGITQSPKYLFRKEGQNVTLSCEQNLNHDAMYWYRQDPGQGLRLIYYSQIVNDFQKGDIAEGYSVSREKKESFPLTVTSAQKNPTAFYLCASNHGNTEAFFGQGTRLTVV.

The rearrangement links TRBV20-1 to TRBJ2-1; TRBD1 matches 7 bases. Trimming took 2 bases from V and 10 from J; bases not matched to a gene: 17. Germline V gene data show CDR1 as DFQATT and CDR2 as SNEGSKA (reference sequence). This CDR3 has 16 residues. This chain's CDR3 is CSARLTNRGDLWEQFF. CDR3 bases: TGCAGTGCTAGATTGACTAACAGGGGAGATCTCTGGGAGCAGTTCTTC.

This clonotype was recorded many times. The rearrangement links TRBV7-6 to TRBJ1-1, with 10 positions matching TRBD1. The germline V gene encodes CDR1 SGHVS and CDR2 FNYEAQ. J lost 0 bases, V lost 4 bases, and 2 bases had no gene match. The CDR3 sequence is 15 residues long. The CDR3 reads CASSSGQGMNTEAFF. The CDR3 DNA reads as TGTGCCAGCAGCTCGGGACAGGGGATGAACACTGAAGCTTTCTTT.

Ten or more counts support this clonotype. The CDR3 DNA sequence: TGTGCCAGCAGTTACACCGGGAGCCAAGAGACCCAGTACTTC. Its protein product is CASSYTGSQETQYF. This chain uses TRBV6-5 with TRBJ2-5, with a weak D call TRBD2 (6 bases). Germline V gene sequence: CDR1 MNHEY, CDR2 SVGAGI. The V gene lost 2 bases and the J gene lost 1 base, with 8 bases spanning the gap. CDR3 size: 14 residues.

This clonotype was detected ten times or more. The chain joins TRBV7-9 to TRBJ1-1, with TRBD1 as a possible D gene (5 bases). The germline gives CDR1 SEHNR, CDR2 FQNEAQ (reference sequence). CDR3 length: 15 residues. The V gene lost 4 bases and the J gene lost 0 bases, with 12 bases spanning the gap. In DNA, the CDR3 is TGTGCCAGCAGCTCCCCGACAGTACTGAACACTGAAGCTTTCTTT. As protein: CASSSPTVLNTEAFF. Combining the CDR3 with reference TRBV7-9 and TRBJ1-1 gives the whole variable domain DTGVSQNPRHKITKRGQNVTFRCDPISEHNRLYWYRQTLGQGPEFLTYFQNEAQLEKSRLLSDRFSAERPKGSFSTLEIQRTEQGDSAMYLCASSSPTVLNTEAFFGQGTRLTVV.

This clonotype was recorded many times. This chain connects TRBV6-5 to TRBJ2-7; 8 nucleotides align to TRBD1. J lost 3 bases, V lost 2 bases, and 15 bases had no gene match. The CDR3 runs 18 residues. Germline loops: CDR1 MNHEY, CDR2 SVGAGI. CDR3 DNA sequence: TGTGCCAGCAGTTACACATCGCTCGAAGGACAGGGAGTCTACGAGCAGTACTTC. It encodes CASSYTSLEGQGVYEQYF.

The table lists this clonotype with many counts. V is TRBV29-1 and J is TRBJ1-2; D is perhaps TRBD1 (5 bases). The germline CDR1 and CDR2 sequences are SQVTM and ANQGSEA. This CDR3 is 15 amino acids long. Trimming stripped 5 bases from V and 6 bases from J, with 22 bases between. The CDR3 DNA reads TGCAGCGTTCTTGTGAGCCAGGGAGGGATGGATGGCTACACCTTC. It is translated as CSVLVSQGGMDGYTF.

This chain links TRBV15 with TRBJ1-1, with D perhaps TRBD1 (5 bases). CDR3 size: 15 residues. The V gene lost 2 bases and the J gene lost 6 bases, with 16 bases spanning the gap. Germline V gives CDR1 LNHNV, CDR2 YYDKDF (reference sequence). The CDR3 DNA reads as TGTGCCACCAGCAGAAACCGACAGAGCAACGCTGAAGCTTTCTTT. Its translation: CATSRNRQSNAEAFF.

The chain couples TRBV5-1 to TRBJ2-7; 9 nucleotides agree with TRBD1. This CDR3 has 16 residues. Trimming removed 3 bases from V and 1 base from J; junction bases left unmatched: 8. Germline V gene data show CDR1 as SGHRS and CDR2 as YFSETQ. The chain's CDR3 is CASSWGPGQGSYEQYF. CDR3 nucleotides: TGCGCCAGCAGCTGGGGTCCGGGACAGGGATCCTACGAGCAGTACTTC.

This clonotype has just a few counts. The rearrangement links TRBV5-4 to TRBJ1-4; D is unresolved. This CDR3 region has 15 residues. Germline V gives CDR1 SGHNT, CDR2 YYREEE (reference sequence). Deletions cut 4 bases from V and 5 bases from J, with 15 bases between. CDR3 sequence reads: CASSPSGGNNEKLFF. The CDR3 nucleotides read TGTGCCAGCAGCCCTTCGGGTGGGAACAATGAAAAACTGTTTTTT. Using reference TRBV5-4 and TRBJ1-4 for the parts outside the CDR3, the full variable domain is ETGVTQSPTHLIKTRGQQVTLRCSSQSGHNTVSWYQQALGQGPQFIFQYYREEENGRGNFPPRFSGLQFPNYSSELNVNALELDDSALYLCASSPSGGNNEKLFFGSGTQLSVL.

This chain uses TRBV29-1 with TRBJ1-2; TRBD1 matches at 9 bases. The CDR3 totals 16 residues. Germline V gene lookup returns CDR1 SQVTM and CDR2 ANQGSEA. V lost 1 base to trimming and J lost 6 bases; unmatched junction nucleotides: 12. CDR3 region: CSVEVKDGQGSDGYTF. The CDR3 DNA reads as TGCAGCGTTGAAGTTAAGGACGGACAGGGGAGTGATGGCTACACCTTC. Supplemented by reference TRBV29-1 and TRBJ1-2, the full variable domain reads SAVISQKPSRDICQRGTSLTIQCQVDSQVTMMFWYRQQPGQSLTLIATANQGSEATYESGFVIDKFPISRPNLTFSTLTVSNMSPEDSSIYLCSVEVKDGQGSDGYTFGSGTRLTVV.

The table lists this clonotype with many counts. The J gene is TRBJ2-5, the V gene TRBV7-9; possible D gene TRBD1, 5 bases. The CDR3 extends over 13 amino acids. Trimming cost V 3 bases and J 4 bases, with 9 bases left between them. The germline V gene has CDR1 SEHNR and CDR2 FQNEAQ (reference sequence). CDR3 in amino acids: CASSLDTGETQYF. The CDR3 DNA is TGTGCCAGCAGCTTGGACACAGGAGAGACCCAGTACTTC.

A note on this clonotype: Mismatch with germline at one junction end may stem from a read error. This chain connects TRBV9 to TRBJ1-3; tentatively, D is TRBD1 (5 bases). The CDR3 loop spans 15 amino acids. Germline V gives CDR1 SGDLS, CDR2 YYNGEE. CDR3 protein: CASSVDGRATDTIYF. CDR3 DNA sequence: TGTGCCAGTAGCGTAGACGGCAGGGCAACGGACACCATATATTTT.

This clonotype has ten or more counts. V and J are TRBV6-2 or TRBV6-3 and TRBJ2-1; 10 positions match TRBD1. This CDR3 has 16 amino acids. CDR1 is MNHEY and CDR2 is SVGEGT in the germline V gene. After removal of 1 base from V and 4 bases from J, the junction contained 4 bases not matched to a gene. The CDR3: CASSYYPGQGYNEQFF. In DNA form, the CDR3 reads TGTGCCAGCAGTTACTATCCGGGACAGGGGTACAATGAGCAGTTCTTC.

This clonotype was detected a few times. The chain links TRBV7-3 to TRBJ2-3; 11 bases are a match to TRBD1. The CDR3 runs to 16 residues. V lost 2 bases, J lost 4 bases, and 5 bases stayed unmatched. CDR1 SGHTA and CDR2 FQGTGA come from the germline V gene. The CDR3 DNA sequence: TGTGCCAGCAGCTTACCGGACAGGGGGCGCCCAGATACGCAGTATTTT. Translating it yields CASSLPDRGRPDTQYF.

This clonotype was counted at least ten times. The rearrangement joins TRBV12-3 or TRBV12-4 to TRBJ1-5, with TRBD1 as a possible D gene (6 bases). Trimming removed 5 bases from V and 5 bases from J, with 13 bases in between. CDR3 length: 14 residues. CDR3 nucleotides: TGTGCCAGCAGTCCGCCAGACAGGTATCAGCCCCAGCATTTT. Translated, it gives CASSPPDRYQPQHF.

This clonotype was seen repeatedly, ten times or more. This CDR3 is CASSATGSGGHEQYF. CDR3 nucleotide sequence: TGTGCCAGCAGCGCGACAGGCAGCGGGGGCCACGAGCAGTACTTC. This rearrangement joins TRBV7-9 to TRBJ2-7, with 8 bases lining up with TRBD2. This CDR3 contains 15 residues. The V gene's germline CDR1 is SEHNR and CDR2 FQNEAQ (reference sequence). The J segment lost 5 bases and the V segment lost 5 bases, leaving 11 bases of the junction unmatched.

This clonotype was recorded once. CDR3 bases: TGTGCCAGCAGTACCGGGACAGGGACTTACTACGAGCAGTACTTC. Translation gives CASSTGTGTYYEQYF. The gene calls are TRBV2 and TRBJ2-7; 9 bases fit TRBD1. Germline CDR1 reads SNHLY; CDR2 reads FYNNEI. This CDR3 is built from 15 residues. Unmatched junction bases numbered 8, after V lost 5 bases and J lost 3 bases. Full variable domain (missing parts from reference TRBV2 and TRBJ2-7): EPEVTQTPSHQVTQMGQEVILRCVPISNHLYFYWYRQILGQKVEFLVSFYNNEISEKSEIFDDQFSVERPDGSNFTLKIRSTKLEDSAMYFCASSTGTGTYYEQYFGPGTRLTVT.

This clonotype was detected many times. This chain joins TRBV7-8 and TRBJ2-7; 9 nucleotides align to TRBD1. V trimming: 5 bases; J trimming: 5 bases; junction bases outside the gene matches: 7. CDR1 SGHVS and CDR2 FQNEAQ come from the germline V gene. The CDR3 has 14 amino acids. CDR3 coding DNA: TGTGCCAGCAGCCACGGACAGGGGAGGGACGAGCAGTACTTC. This codes for CASSHGQGRDEQYF.